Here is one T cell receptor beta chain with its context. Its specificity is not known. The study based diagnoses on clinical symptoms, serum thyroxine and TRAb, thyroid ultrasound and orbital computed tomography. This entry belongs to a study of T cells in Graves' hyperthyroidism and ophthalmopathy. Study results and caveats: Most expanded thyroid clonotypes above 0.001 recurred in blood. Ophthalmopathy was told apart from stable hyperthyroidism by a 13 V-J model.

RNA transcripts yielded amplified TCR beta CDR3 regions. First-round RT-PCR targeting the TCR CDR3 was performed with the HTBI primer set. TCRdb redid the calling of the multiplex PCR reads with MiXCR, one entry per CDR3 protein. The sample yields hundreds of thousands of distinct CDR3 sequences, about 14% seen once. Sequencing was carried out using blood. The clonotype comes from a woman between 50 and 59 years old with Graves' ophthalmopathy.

The CDR3 sequence: CASKRGGLNTEAFF. The CDR3 nucleotides read TGTGCCAGCAAACGGGGGGGATTGAACACTGAAGCTTTCTTT. J is TRBJ1-1 and V is TRBV7-8; possible D gene TRBD1, 5 bases. From germline, CDR1 is SGHVS and CDR2 FQNEAQ. V lost 7 bases, J lost 0 bases, and 12 bases lay in between. The length of the CDR3 is 14 residues.